This T cell receptor beta chain was found in a study of T cell changes during pregnancy in multiple sclerosis. Germline V gene data show CDR1 as SGHRS and CDR2 as YFSETQ. This CDR3 region has 12 residues. V dropped 4 bases and J dropped 1 base, with 6 bases sitting between them. The repertoire was sequenced with immunoSEQ multiplex PCR; TCRdb's copy has only in-frame clones and lacks some. The data contain over 10,000 clones, about nine tenths of them singletons. The sequenced sample was CD8+ T cells from peripheral blood mononuclear cells, obtained in the first trimester of pregnancy. V and J are TRBV5-1 and TRBJ2-7; D gene ambiguous. This clonotype was sampled from a female donor with multiple sclerosis, enrolled in a pregnancy study. The CDR3 reads CASSAESYEQYF. The CDR3 nucleotides are TGCGCCAGCAGCGCCGAGTCCTACGAGCAGTACTTC.